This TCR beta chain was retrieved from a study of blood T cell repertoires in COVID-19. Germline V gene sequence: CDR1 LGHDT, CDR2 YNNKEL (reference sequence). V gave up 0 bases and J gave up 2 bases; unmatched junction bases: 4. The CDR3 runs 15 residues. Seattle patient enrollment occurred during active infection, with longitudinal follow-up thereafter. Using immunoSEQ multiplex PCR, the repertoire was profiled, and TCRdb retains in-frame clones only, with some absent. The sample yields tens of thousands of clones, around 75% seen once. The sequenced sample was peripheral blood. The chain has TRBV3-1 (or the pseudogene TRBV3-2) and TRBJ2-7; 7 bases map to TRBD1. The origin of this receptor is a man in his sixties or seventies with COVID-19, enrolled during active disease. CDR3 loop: CASSQEQGPPYEQYF. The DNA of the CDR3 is TGTGCCAGCAGCCAAGAACAGGGGCCCCCCTACGAGCAGTACTTC.